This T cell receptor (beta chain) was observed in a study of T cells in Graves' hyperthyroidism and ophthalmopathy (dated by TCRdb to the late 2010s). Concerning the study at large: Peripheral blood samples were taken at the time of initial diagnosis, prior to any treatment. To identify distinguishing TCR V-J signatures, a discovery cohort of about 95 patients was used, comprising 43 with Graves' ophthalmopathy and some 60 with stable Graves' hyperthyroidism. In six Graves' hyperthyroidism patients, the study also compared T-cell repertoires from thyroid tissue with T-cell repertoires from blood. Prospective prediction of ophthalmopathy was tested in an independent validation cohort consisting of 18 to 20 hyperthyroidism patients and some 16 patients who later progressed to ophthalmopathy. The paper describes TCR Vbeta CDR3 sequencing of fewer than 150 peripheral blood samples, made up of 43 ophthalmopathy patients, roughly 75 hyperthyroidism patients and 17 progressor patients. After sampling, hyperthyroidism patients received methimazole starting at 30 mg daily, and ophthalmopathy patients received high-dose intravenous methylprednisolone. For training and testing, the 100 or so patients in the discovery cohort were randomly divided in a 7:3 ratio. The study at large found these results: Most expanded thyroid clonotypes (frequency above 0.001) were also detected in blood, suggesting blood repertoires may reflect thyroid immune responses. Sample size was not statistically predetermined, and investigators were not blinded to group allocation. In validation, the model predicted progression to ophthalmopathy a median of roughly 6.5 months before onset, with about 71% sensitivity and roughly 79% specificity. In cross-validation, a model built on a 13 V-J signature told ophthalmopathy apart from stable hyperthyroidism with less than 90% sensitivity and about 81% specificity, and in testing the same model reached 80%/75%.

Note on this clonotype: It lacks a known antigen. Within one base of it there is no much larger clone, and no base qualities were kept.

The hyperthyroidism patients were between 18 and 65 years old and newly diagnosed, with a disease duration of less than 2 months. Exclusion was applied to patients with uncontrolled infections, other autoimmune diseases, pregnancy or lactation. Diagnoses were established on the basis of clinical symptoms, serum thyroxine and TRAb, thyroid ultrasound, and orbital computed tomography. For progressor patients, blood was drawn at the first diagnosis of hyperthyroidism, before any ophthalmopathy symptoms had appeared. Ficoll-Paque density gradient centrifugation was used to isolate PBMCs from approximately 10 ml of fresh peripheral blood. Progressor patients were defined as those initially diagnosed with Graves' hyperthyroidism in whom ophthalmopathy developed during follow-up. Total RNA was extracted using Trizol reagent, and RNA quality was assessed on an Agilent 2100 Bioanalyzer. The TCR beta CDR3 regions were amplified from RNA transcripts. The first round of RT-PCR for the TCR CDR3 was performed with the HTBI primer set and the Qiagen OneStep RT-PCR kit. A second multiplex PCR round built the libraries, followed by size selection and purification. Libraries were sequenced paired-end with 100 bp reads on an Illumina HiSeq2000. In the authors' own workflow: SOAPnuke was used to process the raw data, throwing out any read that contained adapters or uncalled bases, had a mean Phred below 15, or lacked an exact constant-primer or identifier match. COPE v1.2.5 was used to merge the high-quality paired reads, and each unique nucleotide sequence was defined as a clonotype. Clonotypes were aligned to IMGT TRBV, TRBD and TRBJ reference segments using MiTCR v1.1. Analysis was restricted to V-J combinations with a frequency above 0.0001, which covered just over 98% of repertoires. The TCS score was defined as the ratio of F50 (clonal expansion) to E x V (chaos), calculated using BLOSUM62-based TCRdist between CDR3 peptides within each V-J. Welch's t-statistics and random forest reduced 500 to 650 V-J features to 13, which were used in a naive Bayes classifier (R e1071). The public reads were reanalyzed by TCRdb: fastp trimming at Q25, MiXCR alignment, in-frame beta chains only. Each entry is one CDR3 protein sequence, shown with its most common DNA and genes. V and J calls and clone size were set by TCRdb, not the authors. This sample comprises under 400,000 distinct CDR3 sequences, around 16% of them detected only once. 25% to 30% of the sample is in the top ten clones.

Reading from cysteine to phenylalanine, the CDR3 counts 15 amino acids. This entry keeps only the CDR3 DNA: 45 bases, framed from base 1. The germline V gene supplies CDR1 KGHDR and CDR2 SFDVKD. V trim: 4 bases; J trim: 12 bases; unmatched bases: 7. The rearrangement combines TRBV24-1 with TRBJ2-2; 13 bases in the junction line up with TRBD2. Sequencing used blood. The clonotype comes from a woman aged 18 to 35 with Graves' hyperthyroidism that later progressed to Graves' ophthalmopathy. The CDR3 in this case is CATSETGTSGNKLFF. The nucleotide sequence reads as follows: TGTGCCACCAGTGAGACTGGGACTAGCGGGAATAAGCTGTTTTTT.